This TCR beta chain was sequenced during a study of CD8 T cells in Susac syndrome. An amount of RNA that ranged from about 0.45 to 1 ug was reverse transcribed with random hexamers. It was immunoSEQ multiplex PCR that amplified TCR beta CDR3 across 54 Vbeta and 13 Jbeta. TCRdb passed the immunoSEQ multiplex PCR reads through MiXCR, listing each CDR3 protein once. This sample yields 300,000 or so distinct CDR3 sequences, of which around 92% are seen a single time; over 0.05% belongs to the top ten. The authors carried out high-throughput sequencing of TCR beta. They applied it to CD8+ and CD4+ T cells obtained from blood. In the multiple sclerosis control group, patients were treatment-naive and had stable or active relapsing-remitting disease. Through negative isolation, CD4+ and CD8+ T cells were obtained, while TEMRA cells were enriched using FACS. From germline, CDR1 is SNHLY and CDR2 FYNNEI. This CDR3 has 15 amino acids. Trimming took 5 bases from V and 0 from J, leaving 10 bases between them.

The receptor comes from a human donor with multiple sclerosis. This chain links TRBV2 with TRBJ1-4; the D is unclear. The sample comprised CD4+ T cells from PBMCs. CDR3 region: CASSSDRATNEKLFF. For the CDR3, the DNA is TGTGCCAGCAGTTCCGATAGAGCAACTAATGAAAAACTGTTTTTT.